The 15 T cell receptor beta chains reported below all come from one sample, sequenced in a study of blood T cell repertoires in COVID-19. Here immunoSEQ multiplex PCR was the method, and the copy in TCRdb shows in-frame clones only, minus some. The sample contains about 130,000 clones, approximately 85% of which appear only once. The sample taken for sequencing was peripheral blood. The receptors were gathered from a human donor in a cohort sampled during active COVID-19.

J is TRBJ2-3 and V is TRBV27; D uncertain. The germline V gene encodes CDR1 MNHEY and CDR2 SMNVEV (reference sequence). Trimming removed 4 bases at V and 5 bases at J, with 10 bases between. The CDR3 length is 13 residues. Here the CDR3 reads CASSYYYRDTQYF. The CDR3 nucleotides are TGTGCCAGCAGTTACTATTACCGAGATACGCAGTATTTT.

The chain joins TRBV7-9 to TRBJ2-3; TRBD1 agrees at 9 bases. Germline CDR1 SEHNR, CDR2 FQNEAQ (reference sequence). With V trimmed by 6 bases and J by 0 bases, 13 bases remained unmatched. The length of the CDR3 is 18 residues. CDR3 DNA sequence: TGTGCCAGCAGTACTACAGGGGGCAGGAGCCCTAGCACAGATACGCAGTATTTT. Translated, it gives CASSTTGGRSPSTDTQYF.

The gene calls are TRBV24-1 and TRBJ2-3; D perhaps matches TRBD1 (5 bases). The CDR3 has 13 amino acids. With 3 bases removed from V and 4 bases from J, the gap between germline ends came to 7 bases. Per germline, CDR1 KGHDR and CDR2 SFDVKD. CDR3 region: CATSDPGPDTQYF. CDR3 coding DNA: TGTGCCACCAGTGATCCAGGGCCAGATACGCAGTATTTT.

The chain combines TRBV7-9 with TRBJ2-1, with 10 positions matching TRBD1. Germline V gene data show CDR1 as SEHNR and CDR2 as FQNEAQ (reference sequence). The CDR3 totals 17 residues. After removal of 4 bases from V and 2 bases from J, the junction contained 8 bases not matched to a gene. The CDR3 loop is CASSSSGTGVTYNEQFF. The CDR3 DNA follows: TGTGCCAGCAGCTCCTCCGGGACAGGGGTAACCTACAATGAGCAGTTCTTC.

The chain couples TRBV4-1 to TRBJ2-3, with 11 bases fitting TRBD2. The germline V gene has CDR1 MGHRA and CDR2 YSYEKL. CDR3 size: 14 residues. Trimming at V came to 4 bases and at J to 5 bases, leaving 2 bases not matched to a gene. CDR3 protein: CASSLAGGRDTQYF. In nucleotides, the CDR3 is TGCGCCAGCAGCCTAGCGGGAGGGAGAGATACGCAGTATTTT.

This chain joins TRBV5-1 and TRBJ2-3; tentative D call: TRBD1 (6 bases). Germline V gives CDR1 SGHRS, CDR2 YFSETQ. The V gene lost 4 bases and the J gene lost 2 bases, with 14 bases spanning the gap. The CDR3 runs to 15 residues. The CDR3 loop is CASSGQGTFTDTQYF. The CDR3 DNA is TGCGCCAGCAGCGGGCAGGGGACCTTCACAGATACGCAGTATTTT.

J is TRBJ2-3 and V is TRBV5-4; 7 bases map to TRBD1. The CDR3 covers 14 residues. J lost 10 bases, V lost 4 bases, and 12 bases had no gene match. In germline, CDR1 is SGHNT, CDR2 YYREEE (reference sequence). In DNA, the CDR3 is TGTGCCAGCAGCGGAACCTCGGACAGGCGAGCGCAGTATTTT. Translated: CASSGTSDRRAQYF.

This clone was observed a few times. The chain couples TRBV6-5 to TRBJ2-7, with 10 bases lining up with TRBD1. CDR1 and CDR2 from the germline V gene are MNHEY and SVGAGI. The CDR3 has 15 amino acids. The trim removed 7 bases at V and 4 bases at J, leaving 10 bases unmatched. The CDR3 DNA follows: TGTGCCAGCACCTCCTGGGACAGGGGAGGGTACGAGCAGTACGTC. This codes for CASTSWDRGGYEQYV.

This chain uses TRBV2 with TRBJ2-3; possible D gene TRBD1, 5 bases. V was shortened by 3 bases and J by 0 bases, with 10 bases between the two germline ends. The germline CDR1 and CDR2 sequences are SNHLY and FYNNEI. CDR3 length: 15 residues. The CDR3 DNA is TGTGCCAGCAGTGAGGGGCGGTTGAGCACAGATACGCAGTATTTT. Protein sequence: CASSEGRLSTDTQYF.

The chain has TRBV28 and TRBJ1-2; D remains unclear. CDR3 length equals 13 residues. CDR1 is MDHEN, CDR2 SYDVKM, per germline. Trimming cost V 3 bases and J 1 base, with 6 bases left between them. In nucleotides, the CDR3 is TGTGCCAGCAGTTTTAGCGTTAACTATGGCTACACCTTC. Translation gives CASSFSVNYGYTF.

J is TRBJ2-1 and V is TRBV27; no clear D gene. There are 15 residues in the CDR3. V lost 2 bases, J lost 2 bases, and 10 bases lay in between. CDR1 and CDR2 from the germline V gene are MNHEY and SMNVEV (reference sequence). CDR3 DNA: TGTGCCAGCAGTTTACAGGCTTCGCCCTACAATGAGCAGTTCTTC. Translation: CASSLQASPYNEQFF.

The rearrangement joins TRBV12-3 or TRBV12-4 to TRBJ2-7, with D possibly matching TRBD1 (6 bases). V lost 3 bases and J lost 3, with 9 bases in between. The CDR3 consists of 13 residues. The CDR3 reads CASSFEGGYEQYF. The CDR3 DNA follows: TGTGCCAGCAGTTTTGAAGGGGGCTACGAGCAGTACTTC.

The chain recombines TRBV7-8 with TRBJ1-1; D is undetermined. The CDR3 runs 14 residues. Germline V CDR1 and CDR2: SGHVS, FQNEAQ. The V gene lost 5 bases and the J gene lost 5 bases, with 15 bases spanning the gap. The CDR3 DNA is TGTGCCAGCAGCACTAGCATTGGGGTTACTGAAGCTTTCTTT. Its protein is CASSTSIGVTEAFF.

The rearrangement joins TRBV2 to TRBJ1-2, with TRBD1 identical over 8 bases. This CDR3 is 15 amino acids long. V shed 6 bases, J shed 7 bases, and the junction held 13 bases outside the gene matches. Germline assignment: CDR1 SNHLY and CDR2 FYNNEI. CDR3 sequence reads: CASRLDHQGALGYTF. The DNA of the CDR3 is TGTGCCAGCAGGTTAGACCATCAGGGGGCCCTTGGCTACACCTTC.

The J gene is TRBJ1-2, the V gene TRBV19; no definite D call. V was trimmed by 3 bases and J by 4 bases, leaving 9 bases between them. This CDR3 contains 13 residues. Germline V gives CDR1 LNHDA, CDR2 SQIVND (reference sequence). The DNA of the CDR3 is TGTGCCAGTAGTATCACAGAAACCTATGGCTACACCTTC. It translates to CASSITETYGYTF.